The text below deals with one T cell receptor (beta chain). There is no known antigen for this receptor. One base away there is no much larger clone; base qualities are not given. This entry is derived from a study of CD8 T cells in seronegative destructive rheumatoid arthritis (dated by TCRdb to about 2020). About the investigation overall: Biological drugs were being received by seven of the eight CND-RA patients at the time of sampling. Rather than undergoing new sequencing, the seropositive RA, seronegative RA and healthy control comparison cohorts were drawn from an earlier published TCRbeta dataset. Peripheral CD8+ TCRbeta repertoires were compared between CCP-negative destructive rheumatoid arthritis (CND-RA) patients and newly diagnosed seropositive RA, seronegative RA and healthy controls.

On the study overall, not on this receptor specifically: Because no diagnostic samples were available, the TCR repertoire differences may partly reflect poor disease control over the years rather than being present at onset. A distinct set of enriched public clonotypes appeared to be present in CND-RA patients, and the authors interpreted this finding as support for a separate disease subset. After adjustment for age, less diverse and more clonal CD8+ TCRbeta repertoires appeared to be present in CND-RA patients than in other RA subtypes. The small size of the CND-RA cohort was acknowledged as a study limitation. More CMV-reactive and fewer influenza A-reactive CD8+ TCRbeta sequences were observed in CND-RA repertoires than in controls and other RA subtypes. Across the 95,000 to 150,000 clonotypes tested, no public clonotype enrichment was retained after Benjamini-Hochberg correction.

Taken from the germline V gene, the CDR1 and CDR2 loops are SGDLS and YYNGEE. V ends up 3 bases short and J 2 bases short, with an unmatched junction base count of 7. The CDR3 starts with the cysteine, ends with the phenylalanine, and has 15 residues. Only the CDR3 region is kept as DNA, spanning 45 bases read in frame from base 1. CND-RA patients tested negative on the clinical CCP2 antibody test, and even with active therapy their joint destruction kept progressing. Every CND-RA patient had failed conventional anti-rheumatic therapy and showed typical joint destruction in the wrists and ankles. CND-RA patients were sampled not at diagnosis but after long disease histories, which in several cases spanned decades. Around 45 millilitres of EDTA-anticoagulated peripheral blood were drawn from each patient. Peripheral blood mononuclear cells were isolated by Ficoll-Paque PLUS density gradient separation. Using AutoMACS magnetic bead positive selection, CD8+ cells were isolated from either fresh or cryopreserved PBMCs, and flow cytometry was used to check purity. Nucleospin Tissue or Tissue XS kits were used to extract genomic DNA, which was then quantified on a Qubit 2.0 fluorometer.

Genomic DNA from CD8+ cells was used for TCRbeta sequencing, which was performed according to the manufacturer's instructions. TCRbeta sequencing used the immunoSEQ assay and was run at a genomics technology centre in Finland. The paper's processing steps were these. The clonotype tables produced by the immunoSEQ preprocessing pipeline were converted into VDJtools format, and any non-productive clonotypes were filtered out. Any sample with fewer than 10,000 reads was excluded, the remaining samples were subsampled to 10,000 reads, and most of the eight CND-RA samples made it through. Using the VDJtools CalcDiversityStats function on data subsampled to 10,000 reads, the Shannon-Wiener, Simpson and clonality indices were calculated. To infer antigen specificity, non-singleton TCRbeta clonotypes were hard-matched against VDJdb, meaning no mismatches were allowed. CDR3 sequences that differed by one amino acid (Hamming distance 1) were grouped together into clusters with potentially shared antigen targets. Group enrichment of public clonotypes was tested with one-sided Fisher's exact tests after groups were resampled to six samples, with the procedure repeated ten times. TCRdb retrieved this table from immuneACCESS and kept in-frame rearrangements only. Not all clones are present; in checked studies, unresolved V genes account for under half, and no reason is known for the remainder. The V and J calls and clone size were taken over from that table, and D and trimming were inferred from the DNA. This sample comprises about 13,000 clones, around 86% of them detected only once. The top ten hold under 35% of the sample.

The sequence derives from a woman between 30 and 55 years old with seronegative destructive rheumatoid arthritis. Specimen: CD8+ T cells from blood. The chain was built from TRBV9 and TRBJ1-1, with 7 junctional bases fitting TRBD1. The bases are TGTGCCAGCAGCGAAGGGACAGAGGAAAACACTGAAGCTTTCTTT. It translates as CASSEGTEENTEAFF. With the rest looked up from the reference TRBV9 and TRBJ1-1 genes rather than sequenced, the full variable domain is DSGVTQTPKHLITATGQRVTLRCSPRSGDLSVYWYQQSLDQGLQFLIQYYNGEERAKGNILERFSAQQFPDLHSELNLSSLELGDSALYFCASSEGTEENTEAFFGQGTRLTVV.